The 5 T cell receptor beta chains given below trace back to one sample, sequenced in a study of T cells in women clearing cervical HPV infection. Profiled with immunoSEQ multiplex PCR; TCRdb holds only in-frame clones, not every one. The sample totals some 41,000 clones. Material: blood buffy coat. These receptors were obtained from a woman between 18 and 70 years old with a cervical HPV16 infection that either progressed to CIN3+ or cleared (not recorded which).

Details on this clone: The read comes to an end 3 residues before the CDR3 does, leaving the germline J gene to fill in the end. The chain employs TRBV2 and TRBJ1-5; no definite D call. This CDR3 contains 12 residues. V was cut by 8 bases and J by 2 bases, with 7 bases left in between. Germline V gene sequence: CDR1 SNHLY, CDR2 FYNNEI. CDR3 DNA, as far as it was read: TGTGCCAGCGAACGGGGCAATCAGCCC. Its translation: CASERGNQP. The whole CDR3 reads CASERGNQPQHF.

For this clone: The CDR3 goes on 3 residues after the read ends, and that part is filled in from the germline J gene. The rearrangement uses TRBV10-3 and TRBJ2-1, with 8 positions matching TRBD1. The germline V gene has CDR1 ENHRY and CDR2 SYGVKD. Losses at the gene ends were 4 bases for V and 7 bases for J; bases not matched to a gene: 9. The CDR3 runs 15 residues. The CDR3 reads CAISGQGQGFNEQFF. The DNA read from the CDR3 is TGTGCCATCAGTGGTCAAGGACAGGGTTTTAATGAG.

About this clone itself: The read comes to an end 3 residues before the CDR3 does, leaving the germline J gene to fill in the end. The V and J genes are TRBV7-3 and TRBJ2-3, with a possible D match to TRBD2 (6 bases). Germline-derived CDR1 and CDR2 are SGHTA and FQGTGA. This CDR3 has 15 amino acids. V was shortened by 4 bases and J by 6 bases, with 17 bases between the two germline ends. This CDR3 reads CASSWGGGVGDTQYF. The CDR3 DNA, read in part, is TGTGCCAGCAGCTGGGGAGGAGGGGTCGGGGATACG.

To note about this clone: The sequenced fragment ends 3 residues before the CDR3 boundary, so the rest is inferred from the germline J gene. V is TRBV18 and J is TRBJ2-3; D unclear. Germline-derived CDR1 and CDR2 are KGHSH and LQKENI. The CDR3 covers 13 residues. The germline V and J ends were trimmed by 3 bases and 4 bases, with 8 bases remaining between them. The part of the CDR3 DNA that was read is TGTGCCAGCTCACCGAGACACTCAGATACG. This sequence encodes CASSPRHSDT. The whole CDR3 sequence is CASSPRHSDTQYF.

About this clone itself: The CDR3 is cut off 3 residues early in the read; its end comes from the germline J gene. The chain couples TRBV13 to TRBJ2-6; D is unresolved. This CDR3 has 16 amino acids. With 3 bases removed from V and 0 bases from J, the gap between germline ends came to 9 bases. The germline V gene encodes CDR1 PRHDT and CDR2 FYEKMQ (reference sequence). The DNA read from the CDR3 is TGTGCCAGCAGCTTTGGGCCCAACTCTGGGGCCAACGTC. This sequence encodes CASSFGPNSGANV. The whole CDR3 protein is CASSFGPNSGANVLTF.